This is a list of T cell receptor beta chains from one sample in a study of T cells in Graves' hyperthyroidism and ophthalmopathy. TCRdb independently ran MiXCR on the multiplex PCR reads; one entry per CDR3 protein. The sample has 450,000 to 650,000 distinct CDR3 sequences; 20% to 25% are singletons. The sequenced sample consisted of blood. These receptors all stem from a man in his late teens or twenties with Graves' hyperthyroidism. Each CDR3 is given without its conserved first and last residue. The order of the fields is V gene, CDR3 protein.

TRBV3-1	ASSQGKPGQGNQPQH
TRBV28	ASSLGRTGGFQPQH
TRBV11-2	ASSLVAGPQETQY
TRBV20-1	SARVDWMNTEAF
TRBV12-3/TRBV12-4	ASSFAVSYEQY
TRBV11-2	ASSLDFSSGANVLT
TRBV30	AWSEPLAFANYGYT
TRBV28	ASSPQGLIYEQY
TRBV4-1	ASSQGTAFNTEAF
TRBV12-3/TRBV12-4	ASSLDGGAGYT
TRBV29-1	SADGGAQETQY
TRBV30	AWGRGYNSPLH
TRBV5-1	ASSPTAGANEQY
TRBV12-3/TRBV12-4	ASSFPQGRSQPQH
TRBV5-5	ASYRQDGDEQY
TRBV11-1	ASSLGDGTLNTEAF
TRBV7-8	ASSLPIRKHTVNTEAF
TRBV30	AWRGPFQETQY
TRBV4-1	ASSQDWGAGTEAF
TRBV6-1	ASSPSHEGHEQY
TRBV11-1	ASSLSPGIPGRDTEAF
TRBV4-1	ASSRIPSQGTEAF
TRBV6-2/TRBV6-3	ASSWGRNGYT
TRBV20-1	SARAGRDYEQY
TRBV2	ASSEYQGLVYEQY
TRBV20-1	SAARPGGETQY
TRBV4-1	ASSQVYQGYEQY
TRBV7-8	ASSSPTGRGRTGELF